These 27 T cell receptor beta chains share one sample of origin, sequenced in a study of cytomegalovirus exposure and HLA in healthy donors. The PCR ran on 60 Vbeta and 13 Jbeta primers. Method: immunoSEQ multiplex PCR; TCRdb's copy keeps in-frame clones and lacks some. Here the sample spans 80,000 or so clones, 62% being singletons. The sample comprised PBMCs. These receptors were collected from a male donor in good health and CMV-seropositive.

The chain links TRBV19 to TRBJ1-5; D is possibly TRBD1 (5 bases). Germline V gives CDR1 LNHDA, CDR2 SQIVND (reference sequence). Trimming removed 7 bases from V and 0 bases from J, with 13 bases in between. The CDR3 extends over 15 amino acids. The CDR3 coding sequence is TGTGCCAGTACCCTCGGGGGGAATAGCAATCAGCCCCAGCATTTT. Amino acid sequence: CASTLGGNSNQPQHF.

In this sample, this clone turned up once. This rearrangement joins TRBV30 to TRBJ1-5, with TRBD1 as a possible D gene (5 bases). V was clipped by 8 bases and J by 0 bases, with 11 bases between them. CDR1 is GTSNPN and CDR2 is SVGIG in the germline V gene (reference sequence). The length of the CDR3 is 13 residues. CDR3 bases: TGTGCCACCGGGGGTGATAGCAATCAGCCCCAGCATTTT. Its protein product is CATGGDSNQPQHF.

The table lists this clone with a few counts. V is TRBV29-1 and J is TRBJ2-2, with 8 bases matching TRBD1. Looked up from germline, CDR1 is SQVTM and CDR2 is ANQGSEA. Unmatched junction bases numbered 13, after V lost 6 bases and J lost 7 bases. This CDR3 is built from 15 residues. For the CDR3, the DNA is TGCAGCGTAAAGACAGGGGCCGGCTATAACGGGGAGCTGTTTTTT. Protein: CSVKTGAGYNGELFF.

V and J are TRBV7-6 and TRBJ2-1, with TRBD2 identical over 12 bases. The CDR3 runs to 18 residues. Trimming cost V 5 bases and J 5 bases; bases outside gene matches: 13. Germline CDR1 reads SGHVS; CDR2 reads FNYEAQ. The CDR3 sequence: CASSTASGGARGNNEQFF. CDR3 nucleotide sequence: TGTGCCAGCAGCACAGCTAGCGGGGGGGCCCGTGGGAACAATGAGCAGTTCTTC.

CDR3 sequence (DNA): TGTGCCAGCATTGGGGAGAGACCGGGCCGTCTCTCCTACGAGCAGTACTTC. Its protein is CASIGERPGRLSYEQYF. The genes are TRBV2 and TRBJ2-7, with a weak D call TRBD2 (5 bases). CDR3 length: 17 amino acids. CDR1 SNHLY and CDR2 FYNNEI come from the germline V gene. With 7 bases removed from V and 0 bases from J, the gap between germline ends came to 22 bases.

The V gene is TRBV6-6, the J gene TRBJ2-1, with 9 positions matching TRBD2. The CDR3 runs 15 residues. V shed 6 bases, J shed 0 bases, and the junction held 3 bases outside the gene matches. Germline CDR1 MNHNY, CDR2 SVGAGI (reference sequence). DNA for the CDR3: TGTGCCAGCAGGACGACTAGCGGCTCCTACAATGAGCAGTTCTTC. It is translated as CASRTTSGSYNEQFF.

The chain links TRBV4-3 to TRBJ2-7, with D maybe TRBD2 (6 bases). Germline CDR1 reads LGHNA; CDR2 reads YSLEER. The V gene lost 0 bases and the J gene lost 4 bases, with 16 bases spanning the gap. The CDR3 spans 16 residues. The CDR3 region has the DNA TGCGCCAGCAGCCAAGATGGGCTGGGGGGTTCATACGAGCAGTACTTC. This sequence encodes CASSQDGLGGSYEQYF.

This sequence joins TRBV11-2 and TRBJ2-1; 8 positions agree with TRBD2. Trimming at V came to 5 bases and at J to 6 bases, leaving 9 bases not matched to a gene. Germline loops: CDR1 SGHAT, CDR2 FQNNGV. The CDR3 contains 15 residues. CDR3 amino acids: CASSVPSGSFNEQFF. The CDR3 nucleotides read TGTGCCAGCAGCGTCCCCAGCGGGAGTTTCAATGAGCAGTTCTTC.

This clone was seen only a few times. This rearrangement joins TRBV5-4 to TRBJ2-1, with 14 bases lining up with TRBD2. Trimming at V came to 0 bases and at J to 6 bases, leaving 2 bases not matched to a gene. The CDR3 loop spans 16 amino acids. Germline V gene lookup returns CDR1 SGHNT and CDR2 YYREEE (reference sequence). The CDR3 region has the DNA TGTGCCAGCAGCTTGGTGGGGACTAGCGGGAGCAATGAGCAGTTCTTC. This codes for CASSLVGTSGSNEQFF.

Written as DNA, the CDR3 is TGTGCCAGCTCACGCGGGGGCGGCCTGAGCTCCTACAATGAGCAGTTCTTC. Protein: CASSRGGGLSSYNEQFF. The chain uses TRBV18 and TRBJ2-1, with D perhaps matching TRBD2 (7 bases). Germline values: CDR1 KGHSH, CDR2 LQKENI. V shed 4 bases and J shed 0 bases, with 16 bases lying between them. The CDR3 runs 17 residues.

Written as DNA, the CDR3 is TGTGCCAGCAGCTTAGCGAAGTCTAGCGGGGCGCAAGAGACCCAGTACTTC. Translated: CASSLAKSSGAQETQYF. The chain couples TRBV7-9 to TRBJ2-5; 9 bases line up with TRBD2. J was trimmed by 2 bases and V by 0 bases; bases with no gene match: 7. Germline V gives CDR1 SEHNR, CDR2 FQNEAQ (reference sequence). This CDR3 contains 17 residues.

V usage is TRBV6-6 and J usage is TRBJ1-5; D unclear. The CDR3 has 14 residues. CDR1 is MNHNY and CDR2 is SVGAGI in the germline V gene (reference sequence). Trimming took 4 bases from V and 0 from J, leaving 7 bases between them. Written as DNA, the CDR3 is TGTGCCAGCAGTTCTAATCCTAGCAATCAGCCCCAGCATTTT. It encodes CASSSNPSNQPQHF.

The V gene is TRBV6-5, the J gene TRBJ1-1; possible D gene TRBD1, 5 bases. Trimming shortened V by 2 bases and J by 5 bases, and 12 bases separated the two germline ends. CDR1 MNHEY and CDR2 SVGAGI come from the germline V gene. CDR3 length: 14 residues. CDR3 residues: CASSYKGYSTEAFF. The CDR3 coding sequence is TGTGCCAGCAGTTACAAGGGGTATTCGACTGAAGCTTTCTTT.

The CDR3 spells CASSAHDSTEAFF. The CDR3 region has the DNA TGTGCCAGCAGCGCCCACGACAGCACTGAAGCTTTCTTT. The gene calls are TRBV9 and TRBJ1-1; D perhaps matches TRBD1 (5 bases). Trimming took 3 bases from V and 4 from J, leaving 10 bases between them. This CDR3 comprises 13 residues. Germline assignment: CDR1 SGDLS and CDR2 YYNGEE.

The chain has TRBV9 and TRBJ1-2, with 8 bases aligning to TRBD1. The length of the CDR3 is 15 residues. Germline CDR1 reads SGDLS; CDR2 reads YYNGEE. J gave up 8 bases and V 0 bases, and 9 bases lay outside the gene matches. The CDR3 sequence: CASSVDGTGGRGYTF. Written as DNA, the CDR3 is TGTGCCAGCAGCGTAGATGGCACAGGGGGGCGCGGCTACACCTTC.

V is TRBV30 and J is TRBJ1-3; the match to TRBD1 covers 8 bases. Germline V lookup: CDR1 GTSNPN, CDR2 SVGIG (reference sequence). The CDR3 is 14 amino acids. J was trimmed by 5 bases and V by 0 bases; bases with no gene match: 3. This CDR3 reads CAWSVQGARNTIYF. CDR3 sequence (DNA): TGTGCCTGGAGTGTTCAGGGGGCCCGAAACACCATATATTTT.

The chain is built from TRBV30 and TRBJ2-1; 7 nucleotides line up with TRBD2. This CDR3 comprises 13 residues. Per germline, CDR1 GTSNPN and CDR2 SVGIG (reference sequence). The V segment lost 2 bases and the J segment 6 bases; nucleotides outside the gene matches: 4. CDR3 in amino acids: CAWSKASGNEQFF. The CDR3 DNA reads TGTGCCTGGAGTAAAGCTAGCGGCAATGAGCAGTTCTTC.

The chain uses TRBV5-1 and TRBJ2-7; D not certain. This CDR3 contains 11 residues. V was trimmed by 4 bases and J by 4 bases, leaving 6 bases between them. Germline lookup yields CDR1 SGHRS and CDR2 YFSETQ. CDR3 in amino acids: CASSGEYEQYF. The CDR3 bases are TGCGCCAGCAGCGGAGAATACGAGCAGTACTTC.

Worth noting for this clone: The junction shows a germline mismatch at one end, possibly a read error. This rearrangement joins TRBV5-1 to TRBJ1-2; D is ambiguous. From germline, CDR1 is SGHRS and CDR2 YFSETQ. The CDR3 has 14 residues. CDR3 sequence: CASSLRERDYGYPF. Here the CDR3 DNA reads TGCGCCAGCAGCTTGAGGGAAAGAGACTATGGCTACCCCTTC. Combining the CDR3 with reference TRBV5-1 and TRBJ1-2 gives the whole variable domain KAGVTQTPRYLIKTRGQQVTLSCSPISGHRSVSWYQQTPGQGLQFLFEYFSETQRNKGNFPGRFSGRQFSNSRSEMNVSTLELGDSALYLCASSLRERDYGYPFGSGTRLTVV.

This clone was observed once. CDR3 coding DNA: TGTGCCAGCAGCTTAGCTAGCGGGGGGGATACGCAGTATTTT. Translation: CASSLASGGDTQYF. This chain connects TRBV7-3 to TRBJ2-3; TRBD2 aligns across 11 bases. J gave up 6 bases and V 2 bases, and 1 base lay outside the gene matches. Germline-derived CDR1 and CDR2 are SGHTA and FQGTGA. The CDR3 spans 14 residues.

This clone was observed a handful of times. The rearrangement uses TRBV12-5 and TRBJ2-1, with D unclear. CDR1 is LGHNT, CDR2 FRNRAP, per germline. Between the trimmed V and J ends, which lost 4 bases and 6 bases, there was a span of 4 bases. The CDR3 is 11 amino acids. CDR3 in DNA: TGTGCTAGTGGTTACAGCAATGAGCAGTTCTTC. Residues: CASGYSNEQFF.

CDR3 residues: CASSLGGYGLISPLHF. The CDR3 DNA reads TGTGCCAGCAGCTTAGGGGGCTACGGTCTAATTTCACCCCTCCACTTT. The chain has TRBV7-8 and TRBJ1-6; D is perhaps TRBD1 (5 bases). The CDR3 consists of 16 residues. V lost 1 base and J lost 9, with 16 bases in between. Germline loops: CDR1 SGHVS, CDR2 FQNEAQ. Variable domain in full (rest from reference TRBV7-8 and TRBJ1-6): GAGVSQSPRYKVAKRGQDVALRCDPISGHVSLFWYQQALGQGPEFLTYFQNEAQLDKSGLPSDRFFAERPEGSVSTLKIQRTQQEDSAVYLCASSLGGYGLISPLHFGNGTRLTVT.

The chain uses TRBV19 and TRBJ2-7, with 9 bases aligning to TRBD1. J lost 6 bases, V lost 7 bases, and 7 bases had no gene match. Germline assignment: CDR1 LNHDA and CDR2 SQIVND (reference sequence). CDR3 length: 13 amino acids. The CDR3 DNA reads as TGTGCCAGTACGCCCCTGACAGGGGGCGAGCAGTACTTC. It yields the protein CASTPLTGGEQYF.

CDR3 residues: CASSLGGRPEKLFF. CDR3 nucleotides: TGTGCCAGCAGTTTAGGAGGGAGACCTGAAAAACTGTTTTTT. The gene calls are TRBV27 and TRBJ1-4; D is unclear. The CDR3 contains 14 residues. Germline lookup yields CDR1 MNHEY and CDR2 SMNVEV (reference sequence). Trimming cost V 2 bases and J 7 bases, with 11 bases left between them.

This clone was counted between two and nine times. V and J are TRBV23-1 and TRBJ2-3; TRBD2 agrees at 9 bases. TRBV23-1 is given ORF status, its function remaining uncertain. The CDR3 runs 16 residues. V lost 0 bases, J lost 7 bases, and 8 bases stayed unmatched. The DNA of the CDR3 is TGCGCCAGCAGTCAATCGCGCCTAGCGGGGACTAATACGCAGTATTTT. Amino acids: CASSQSRLAGTNTQYF.

V gene TRBV11-3 combines with J gene TRBJ2-7, with 7 bases lining up with TRBD1. With V trimmed by 4 bases and J by 0 bases, 3 bases remained unmatched. The V gene's germline CDR1 is SGHNT and CDR2 YENEEA. This CDR3 has 14 amino acids. The CDR3: CASSWDSSSYEQYF. The CDR3, as DNA: TGTGCCAGCAGCTGGGACAGCAGCTCCTACGAGCAGTACTTC.

The rearrangement joins TRBV7-9 to TRBJ1-4, with unresolved D. Germline loops: CDR1 SEHNR, CDR2 FQNEAQ (reference sequence). Trimming cost V 5 bases and J 3 bases, with 7 bases left between them. This CDR3 has 13 amino acids. DNA of the CDR3: TGTGCCAGCAGCCCGGTTGCTAATGAAAAACTGTTTTTT. This codes for CASSPVANEKLFF. Using reference TRBV7-9 and TRBJ1-4 for the parts outside the CDR3, the full variable domain is DTGVSQNPRHKITKRGQNVTFRCDPISEHNRLYWYRQTLGQGPEFLTYFQNEAQLEKSRLLSDRFSAERPKGSFSTLEIQRTEQGDSAMYLCASSPVANEKLFFGSGTQLSVL.